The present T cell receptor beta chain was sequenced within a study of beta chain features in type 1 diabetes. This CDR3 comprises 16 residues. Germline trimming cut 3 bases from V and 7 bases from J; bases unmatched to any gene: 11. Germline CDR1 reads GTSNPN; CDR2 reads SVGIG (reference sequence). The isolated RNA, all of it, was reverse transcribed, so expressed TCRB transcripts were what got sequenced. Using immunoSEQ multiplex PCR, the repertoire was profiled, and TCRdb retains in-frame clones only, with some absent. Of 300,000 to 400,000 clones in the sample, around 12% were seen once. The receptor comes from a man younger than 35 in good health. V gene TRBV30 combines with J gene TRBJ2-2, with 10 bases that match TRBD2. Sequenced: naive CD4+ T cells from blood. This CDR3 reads CAWSRLAGREGGELFF. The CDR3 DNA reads TGTGCCTGGAGCCGACTAGCGGGCCGGGAGGGCGGGGAGCTGTTTTTT.